These 13 T cell receptor beta chains came from one sample sequenced in a study of T cells in Graves' hyperthyroidism and ophthalmopathy. TCR beta CDR3 sequences were amplified from RNA transcripts. A set of HTBI primers served as the primers for a first-round RT-PCR of the TCR CDR3. TCRdb reanalysed the multiplex PCR reads using MiXCR and keeps one entry per CDR3 protein. The repertoire holds some 320,000 distinct CDR3 sequences, with roughly an eighth as singletons. The sequencing sample was made of blood. The receptor source for this set is a middle-aged woman with Graves' ophthalmopathy.

This clonotype was observed at least ten times. The rearrangement joins TRBV6-5 to TRBJ1-1; unclear D gene. V dropped 2 bases and J dropped 4 bases, with 8 bases sitting between them. The germline gives CDR1 MNHEY, CDR2 SVGAGI. The CDR3 runs to 13 residues. CDR3 DNA sequence: TGTGCCAGCAGTTACGCATCTGGCACTGAAGCTTTCTTT. Protein product: CASSYASGTEAFF.

In its sample, this clonotype was seen many times. The V and J genes are TRBV28 and TRBJ1-4; D unclear. CDR1 and CDR2 from the germline V gene are MDHEN and SYDVKM. The V gene lost 5 bases and the J gene lost 0 bases, with 10 bases spanning the gap. CDR3 length: 15 residues. The CDR3 nucleotides read TGTGCCAGCAGTCCCGAACTTGCAACTAATGAAAAACTGTTTTTT. Its translation: CASSPELATNEKLFF.

This rearrangement joins TRBV5-4 to TRBJ2-3; 8 positions match TRBD2. Germline V lookup: CDR1 SGHNT, CDR2 YYREEE (reference sequence). After removal of 4 bases from V and 0 bases from J, the junction contained 7 bases not matched to a gene. The CDR3 contains 16 residues. The CDR3 protein is CASSTRLASSTDTQYF. CDR3 DNA: TGTGCCAGCAGCACAAGACTAGCGAGTAGCACAGATACGCAGTATTTT.

This clonotype was seen repeatedly, ten times or more. J is TRBJ2-1 and V is TRBV11-2; D remains unclear. Germline V gene lookup returns CDR1 SGHAT and CDR2 FQNNGV. The V end was cut by 3 bases, the J end by 10 bases, with 13 bases between. The CDR3 totals 13 residues. The CDR3 here is CASSFALSAEQFF. CDR3 coding DNA: TGTGCCAGCAGCTTCGCCCTTTCCGCCGAGCAGTTCTTC.

This chain joins TRBV7-9 and TRBJ1-6; the D gene is possibly TRBD1 (6 bases). V was clipped by 5 bases and J by 6 bases, with 14 bases between them. The germline V gene has CDR1 SEHNR and CDR2 FQNEAQ (reference sequence). The CDR3 spans 15 residues. CDR3 amino acids: CASSPETGSNSPLHF. Here the CDR3 DNA reads TGTGCCAGCAGCCCGGAGACAGGCAGTAATTCACCCCTCCACTTT.

This clonotype has just a few counts. This could be a read error, since a much larger clone is one nucleotide away. This rearrangement joins TRBV11-2 to TRBJ2-3; D might be TRBD2 (5 bases). CDR3 size: 16 residues. V was shortened by 1 base and J by 2 bases, with 13 bases between the two germline ends. The germline V gene has CDR1 SGHAT and CDR2 FQNNGV. The CDR3 DNA reads TGTGCCAGCAGCTTAGGGCTAGTGGGAGACACAGATACGCAGTATTTT. Amino acids: CASSLGLVGDTDTQYF.

This clonotype was observed a few times. The chain carries TRBV13 and TRBJ2-3; the D gene is possibly TRBD2 (6 bases). Germline-derived CDR1 and CDR2 are PRHDT and FYEKMQ (reference sequence). The length of the CDR3 is 14 residues. Trimming left V 8 bases short and J 4 bases short, with 16 bases between. The CDR3 nucleotides are TGTGCCAGCTCCCCGGGACTGAAGCCAGATACGCAGTATTTT. This encodes CASSPGLKPDTQYF.

The chain recombines TRBV4-1 with TRBJ2-2, with 9 bases identical to TRBD2. The trim removed 1 base at V and 6 bases at J, leaving 3 bases unmatched. CDR3 length: 15 amino acids. Germline CDR1 is MGHRA and CDR2 is YSYEKL. CDR3 sequence: CASSQVPSGAGELFF. CDR3 sequence (DNA): TGCGCCAGCAGCCAAGTCCCTAGCGGGGCCGGGGAGCTGTTTTTT.

There are a few counts of this clonotype. The V call is TRBV7-9, the J call TRBJ2-7; tentative D call: TRBD1 (5 bases). Germline V gives CDR1 SEHNR, CDR2 FQNEAQ (reference sequence). V lost 5 bases to trimming and J lost 4 bases, with 12 bases between them. The CDR3 spans 13 residues. In nucleotides, the CDR3 is TGTGCCAGCAGCCTGGGGCCTGTTTACGAGCAGTACTTC. Protein sequence: CASSLGPVYEQYF. Looking up the rest from reference TRBV7-9 and TRBJ2-7 gives the full variable domain: DTGVSQNPRHKITKRGQNVTFRCDPISEHNRLYWYRQTLGQGPEFLTYFQNEAQLEKSRLLSDRFSAERPKGSFSTLEIQRTEQGDSAMYLCASSLGPVYEQYFGPGTRLTVT.

This clonotype was seen repeatedly, ten times or more. The chain is built from TRBV6-5 and TRBJ1-5; no definite D call. Trimming cost V 0 bases and J 6 bases, with 12 bases left between them. Germline CDR1 is MNHEY and CDR2 is SVGAGI. The CDR3 consists of 15 residues. This CDR3 reads CASSYSRWGGQPQHF. Written as DNA, the CDR3 is TGTGCCAGCAGTTACTCCCGATGGGGAGGTCAGCCCCAGCATTTT.

This clonotype has a count of ten or more. The chain couples TRBV7-9 to TRBJ2-6; D gene unclear. Germline values: CDR1 SEHNR, CDR2 FQNEAQ (reference sequence). The CDR3 has 16 residues. Trimming pared 1 base from V and 0 bases from J, leaving 7 bases between. The CDR3 DNA is TGTGCCAGCAGCTTAGGCCTGAGCTCTGGGGCCAACGTCCTGACTTTC. Encoded protein: CASSLGLSSGANVLTF.

This clonotype was picked up many times. V gene TRBV10-3 combines with J gene TRBJ2-3, with D perhaps matching TRBD2 (7 bases). CDR1 ENHRY and CDR2 SYGVKD come from the germline V gene. The V end was cut by 9 bases, the J end by 6 bases, with 10 bases between. The CDR3 is 11 residues long. The CDR3 region has the DNA TGTGCCATTAAGGGGGGGGATACGCAGTATTTT. Its translation is CAIKGGDTQYF.

This clonotype was seen a few times. CDR3 protein: CSAREWGRAYGYTF. CDR3 DNA sequence: TGCAGTGCTAGAGAGTGGGGGAGAGCCTATGGCTACACCTTC. The rearrangement links TRBV20-1 to TRBJ1-2; D is perhaps TRBD1 (5 bases). The CDR3 consists of 14 residues. Between the trimmed V and J ends, which lost 0 bases and 4 bases, there was a span of 12 bases. Germline assignment: CDR1 DFQATT and CDR2 SNEGSKA (reference sequence).